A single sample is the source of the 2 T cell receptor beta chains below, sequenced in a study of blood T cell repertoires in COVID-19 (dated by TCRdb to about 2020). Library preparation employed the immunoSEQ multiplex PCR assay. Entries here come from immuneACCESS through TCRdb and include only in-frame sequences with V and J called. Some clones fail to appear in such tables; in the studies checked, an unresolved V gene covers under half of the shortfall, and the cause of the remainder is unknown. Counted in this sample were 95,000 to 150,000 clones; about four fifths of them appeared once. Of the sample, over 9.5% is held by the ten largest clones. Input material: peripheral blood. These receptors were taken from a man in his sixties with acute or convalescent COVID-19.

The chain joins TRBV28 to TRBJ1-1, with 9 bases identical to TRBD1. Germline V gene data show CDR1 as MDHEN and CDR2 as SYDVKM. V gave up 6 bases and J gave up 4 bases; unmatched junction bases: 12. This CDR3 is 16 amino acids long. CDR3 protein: CASSLDYRGLITEAFF. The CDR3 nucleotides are TGTGCCAGCAGCTTAGACTACAGGGGGCTCATCACTGAAGCTTTCTTT.

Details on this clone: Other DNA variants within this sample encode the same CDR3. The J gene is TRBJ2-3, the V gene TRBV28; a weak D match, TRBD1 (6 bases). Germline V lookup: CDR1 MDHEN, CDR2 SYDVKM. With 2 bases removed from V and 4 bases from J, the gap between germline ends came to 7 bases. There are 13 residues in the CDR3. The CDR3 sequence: CASSLGGADTQYF. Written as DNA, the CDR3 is TGTGCCAGCAGTTTAGGGGGCGCAGATACGCAGTATTTT.